Included here is one T cell receptor beta chain sequence, with context. This sequence may be a read error, since a much larger clone differs from it by one base. Germline CDR1 is SGHVS and CDR2 is FQNEAQ. CDR3 length: 15 amino acids. This sample stems from a study of blood T cells in healthy people across ages. Combining a sample-barcoded 5' primer with a J-beta primer mix, a second PCR ran for roughly 6 to 11 cycles. MiXCR was run by TCRdb on the 5' RACE reads, yielding one entry per CDR3 protein. Of more than 800,000 distinct CDR3 sequences in the sample, under 35% are singletons; the top ten hold around 16%.

The chain recombines TRBV7-8 with TRBJ2-3; 7 bases align to TRBD2. This sequence was found in an elderly woman in good health. The specimen was blood. CDR3 region: CASSFGGGFTDTQCF. The CDR3 nucleotides are TGTGCCAGCAGCTTCGGCGGGGGTTTCACAGATACGCAGTGTTTT.